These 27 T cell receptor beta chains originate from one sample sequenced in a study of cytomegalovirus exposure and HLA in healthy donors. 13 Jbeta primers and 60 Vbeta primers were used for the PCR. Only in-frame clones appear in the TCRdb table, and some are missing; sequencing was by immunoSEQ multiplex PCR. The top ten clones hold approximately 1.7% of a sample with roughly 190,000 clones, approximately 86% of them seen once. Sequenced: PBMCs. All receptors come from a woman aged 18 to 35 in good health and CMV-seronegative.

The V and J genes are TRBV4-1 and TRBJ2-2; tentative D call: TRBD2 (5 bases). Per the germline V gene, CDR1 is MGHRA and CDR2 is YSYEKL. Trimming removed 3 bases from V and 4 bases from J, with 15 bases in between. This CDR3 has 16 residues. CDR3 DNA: TGCGCCAGCAGCCATTTAAACACTAGAACCACCGGGGAGCTGTTTTTT. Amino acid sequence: CASSHLNTRTTGELFF.

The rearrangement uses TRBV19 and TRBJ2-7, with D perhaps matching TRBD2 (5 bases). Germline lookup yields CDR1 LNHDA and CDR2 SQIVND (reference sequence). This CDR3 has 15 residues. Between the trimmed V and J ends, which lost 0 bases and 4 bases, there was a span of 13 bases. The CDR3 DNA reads TGTGCCAGTAGTATAGATGTGGGAATAGCGTACGAGCAGTACTTC. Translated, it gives CASSIDVGIAYEQYF. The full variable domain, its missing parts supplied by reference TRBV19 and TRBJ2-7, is DGGITQSPKYLFRKEGQNVTLSCEQNLNHDAMYWYRQDPGQGLRLIYYSQIVNDFQKGDIAEGYSVSREKKESFPLTVTSAQKNPTAFYLCASSIDVGIAYEQYFGPGTRLTVT.

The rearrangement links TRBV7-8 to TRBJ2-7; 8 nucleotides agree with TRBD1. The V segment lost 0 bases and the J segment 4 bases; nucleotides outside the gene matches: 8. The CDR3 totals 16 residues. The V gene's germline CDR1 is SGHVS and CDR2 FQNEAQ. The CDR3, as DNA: TGTGCCAGCAGCTTAGCCAGGACAGGGTTCGGGTACGAGCAGTACTTC. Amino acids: CASSLARTGFGYEQYF.

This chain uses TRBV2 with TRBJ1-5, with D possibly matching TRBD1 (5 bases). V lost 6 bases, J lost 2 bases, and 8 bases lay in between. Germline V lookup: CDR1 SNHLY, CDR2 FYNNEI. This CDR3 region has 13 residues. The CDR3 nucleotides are TGTGCCAGCAGGGGGCGTGGCAATCAGCCCCAGCATTTT. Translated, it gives CASRGRGNQPQHF. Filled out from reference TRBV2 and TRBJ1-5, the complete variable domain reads EPEVTQTPSHQVTQMGQEVILRCVPISNHLYFYWYRQILGQKVEFLVSFYNNEISEKSEIFDDQFSVERPDGSNFTLKIRSTKLEDSAMYFCASRGRGNQPQHFGDGTRLSIL.

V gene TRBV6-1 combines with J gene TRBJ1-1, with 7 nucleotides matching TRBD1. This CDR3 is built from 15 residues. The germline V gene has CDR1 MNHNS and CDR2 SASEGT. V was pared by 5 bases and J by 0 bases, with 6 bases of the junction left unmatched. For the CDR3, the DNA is TGTGCCAGCAGTAGGGGACAGACCATGAACACTGAAGCTTTCTTT. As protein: CASSRGQTMNTEAFF.

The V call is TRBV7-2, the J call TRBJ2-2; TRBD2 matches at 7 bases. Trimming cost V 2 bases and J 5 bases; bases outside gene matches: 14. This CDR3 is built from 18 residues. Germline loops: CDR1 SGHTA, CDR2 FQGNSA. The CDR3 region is CASSLSRGRALGTGELFF. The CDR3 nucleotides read TGTGCCAGCAGCTTAAGTAGAGGGAGGGCCTTAGGGACCGGGGAGCTGTTTTTT.

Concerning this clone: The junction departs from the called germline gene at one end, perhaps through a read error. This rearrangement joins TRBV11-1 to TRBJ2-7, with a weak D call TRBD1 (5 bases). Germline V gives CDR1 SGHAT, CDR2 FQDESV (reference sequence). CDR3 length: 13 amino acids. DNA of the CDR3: TGTGCCAGCAGCCCGTCGCAGGGCGCTCCCGATAGCTTC. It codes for CASSPSQGAPDSF.

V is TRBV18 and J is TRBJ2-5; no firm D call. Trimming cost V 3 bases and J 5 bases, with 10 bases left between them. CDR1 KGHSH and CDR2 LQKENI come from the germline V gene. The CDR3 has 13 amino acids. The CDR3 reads CASSPSNGETQYF. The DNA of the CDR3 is TGTGCCAGCTCACCCTCCAACGGGGAGACCCAGTACTTC.

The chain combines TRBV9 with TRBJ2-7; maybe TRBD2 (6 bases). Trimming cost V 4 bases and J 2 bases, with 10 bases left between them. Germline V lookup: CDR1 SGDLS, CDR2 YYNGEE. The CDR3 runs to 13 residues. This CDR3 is CASSPRLAYEQYF. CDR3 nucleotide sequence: TGTGCCAGCAGCCCCCGACTAGCCTACGAGCAGTACTTC.

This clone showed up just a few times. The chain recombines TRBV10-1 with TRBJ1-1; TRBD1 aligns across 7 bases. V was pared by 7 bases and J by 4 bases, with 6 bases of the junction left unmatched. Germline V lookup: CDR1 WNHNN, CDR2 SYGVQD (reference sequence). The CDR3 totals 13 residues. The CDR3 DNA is TGCGCCAGCACTCCAGGGGGTCGCACTGAAGCTTTCTTT. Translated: CASTPGGRTEAFF.

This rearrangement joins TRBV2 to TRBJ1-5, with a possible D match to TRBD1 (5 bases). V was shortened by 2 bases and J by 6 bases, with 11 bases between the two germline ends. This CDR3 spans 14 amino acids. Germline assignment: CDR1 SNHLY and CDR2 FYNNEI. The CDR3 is CASSELQGGQPQHF. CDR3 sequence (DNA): TGTGCCAGCAGTGAACTTCAGGGTGGTCAGCCCCAGCATTTT.

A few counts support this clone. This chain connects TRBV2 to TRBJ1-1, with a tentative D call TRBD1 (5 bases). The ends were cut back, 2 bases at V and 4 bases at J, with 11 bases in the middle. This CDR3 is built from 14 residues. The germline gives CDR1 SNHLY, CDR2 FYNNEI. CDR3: CASSETGRRTEAFF. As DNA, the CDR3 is TGTGCCAGCAGTGAAACAGGAAGGCGCACTGAAGCTTTCTTT.

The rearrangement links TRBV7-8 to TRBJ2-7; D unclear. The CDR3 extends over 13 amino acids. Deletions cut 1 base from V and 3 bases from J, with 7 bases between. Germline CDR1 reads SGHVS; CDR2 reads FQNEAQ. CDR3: CASSLGGVYEQYF. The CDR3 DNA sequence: TGTGCCAGCAGCTTAGGTGGAGTCTACGAGCAGTACTTC.

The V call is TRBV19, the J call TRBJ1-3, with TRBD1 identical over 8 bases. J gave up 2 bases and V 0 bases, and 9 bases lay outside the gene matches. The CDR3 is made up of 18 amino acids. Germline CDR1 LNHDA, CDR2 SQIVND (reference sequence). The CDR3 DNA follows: TGTGCCAGTAGTATAGACCCGCTCCAGGGGGCTCCTGGAAACACCATATATTTT. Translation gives CASSIDPLQGAPGNTIYF. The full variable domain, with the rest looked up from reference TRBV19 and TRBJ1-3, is DGGITQSPKYLFRKEGQNVTLSCEQNLNHDAMYWYRQDPGQGLRLIYYSQIVNDFQKGDIAEGYSVSREKKESFPLTVTSAQKNPTAFYLCASSIDPLQGAPGNTIYFGEGSWLTVV.

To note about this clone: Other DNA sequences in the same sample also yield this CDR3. CDR3 bases: TGTGCCTGGAGTGTCGGGGGATTAGGCACAGATACGCAGTATTTT. Translation gives CAWSVGGLGTDTQYF. This chain links TRBV30 with TRBJ2-3, with D possibly being TRBD2 (6 bases). The CDR3 spans 15 residues. Between the trimmed V and J ends, which lost 0 bases and 1 base, there was a span of 11 bases. CDR1 GTSNPN and CDR2 SVGIG come from the germline V gene (reference sequence).

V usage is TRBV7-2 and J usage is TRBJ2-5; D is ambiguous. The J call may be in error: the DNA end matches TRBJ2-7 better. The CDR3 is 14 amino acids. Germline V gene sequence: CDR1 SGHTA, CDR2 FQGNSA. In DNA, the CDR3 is TGTGCCAGCAGCTTAGCGCCCTCTAGCTACGAGCAGTACTTC. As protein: CASSLAPSSYEQYF.

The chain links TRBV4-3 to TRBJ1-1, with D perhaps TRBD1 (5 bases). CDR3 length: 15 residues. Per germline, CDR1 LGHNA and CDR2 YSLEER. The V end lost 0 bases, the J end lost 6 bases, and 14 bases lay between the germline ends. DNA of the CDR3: TGCGCCAGCAGCCAAGATCCTCCAGGGCTGGCTGAAGCTTTCTTT. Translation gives CASSQDPPGLAEAFF.

In DNA, the CDR3 is TGTGCCAGCAGACCGGGACAGGGCACCACTGAAGCTTTCTTT. Its protein product is CASRPGQGTTEAFF. This rearrangement joins TRBV27 to TRBJ1-1; 9 bases are a match to TRBD1. This CDR3 has 14 amino acids. Germline trimming cut 6 bases from V and 4 bases from J; bases unmatched to any gene: 6. Germline CDR1 is MNHEY and CDR2 is SMNVEV (reference sequence).

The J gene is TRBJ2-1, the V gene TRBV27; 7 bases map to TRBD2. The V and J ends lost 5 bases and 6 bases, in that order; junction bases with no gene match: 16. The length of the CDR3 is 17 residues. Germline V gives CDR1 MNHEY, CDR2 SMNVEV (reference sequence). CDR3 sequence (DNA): TGTGCCAGCAGTCGTATCCGGAGGGAGGGCCCCTTCAATGAGCAGTTCTTC. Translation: CASSRIRREGPFNEQFF.

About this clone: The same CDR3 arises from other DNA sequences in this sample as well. The CDR3 reads CATSRGGSQETQYF. Here the CDR3 DNA reads TGTGCCACCAGCAGGGGAGGAAGCCAAGAGACCCAGTACTTC. The J gene is TRBJ2-5, the V gene TRBV15; possibly TRBD2 for D (6 bases). The V and J ends lost 3 bases and 1 base respectively, with 9 bases between them. The CDR3 has 14 residues. Per the germline V gene, CDR1 is LNHNV and CDR2 is YYDKDF (reference sequence).

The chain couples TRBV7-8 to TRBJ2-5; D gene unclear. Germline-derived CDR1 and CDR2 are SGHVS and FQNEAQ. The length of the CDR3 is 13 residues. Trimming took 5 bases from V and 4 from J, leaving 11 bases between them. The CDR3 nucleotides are TGTGCCAGCAGCCTATATACCCCAGAGACCCAGTACTTC. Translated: CASSLYTPETQYF. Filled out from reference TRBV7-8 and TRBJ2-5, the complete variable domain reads GAGVSQSPRYKVAKRGQDVALRCDPISGHVSLFWYQQALGQGPEFLTYFQNEAQLDKSGLPSDRFFAERPEGSVSTLKIQRTQQEDSAVYLCASSLYTPETQYFGPGTRLLVL.

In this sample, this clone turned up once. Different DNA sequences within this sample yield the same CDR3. Written as DNA, the CDR3 is TGTGCCAGCTCCCCGACAGGAGGCGGTGAAAAACTGTTTTTT. This sequence encodes CASSPTGGGEKLFF. The chain couples TRBV18 to TRBJ1-4; weak D call: TRBD1 (6 bases). This CDR3 spans 14 amino acids. The germline CDR1 and CDR2 sequences are KGHSH and LQKENI. V lost 6 bases and J 7 bases, leaving 15 bases between the germline ends.

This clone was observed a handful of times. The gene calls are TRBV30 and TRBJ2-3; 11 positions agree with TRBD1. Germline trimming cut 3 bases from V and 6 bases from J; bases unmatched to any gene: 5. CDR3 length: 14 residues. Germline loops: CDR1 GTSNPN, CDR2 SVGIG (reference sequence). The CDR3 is CAWRRTGGFDTQYF. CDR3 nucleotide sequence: TGTGCCTGGAGGAGGACAGGGGGCTTTGATACGCAGTATTTT.

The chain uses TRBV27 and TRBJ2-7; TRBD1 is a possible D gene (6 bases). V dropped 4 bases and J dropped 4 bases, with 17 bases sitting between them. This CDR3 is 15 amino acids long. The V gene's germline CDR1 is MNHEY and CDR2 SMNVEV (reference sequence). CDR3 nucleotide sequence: TGTGCCAGCAGTTCTACAGGGTTTGGTATGTACGAGCAGTACTTC. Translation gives CASSSTGFGMYEQYF.

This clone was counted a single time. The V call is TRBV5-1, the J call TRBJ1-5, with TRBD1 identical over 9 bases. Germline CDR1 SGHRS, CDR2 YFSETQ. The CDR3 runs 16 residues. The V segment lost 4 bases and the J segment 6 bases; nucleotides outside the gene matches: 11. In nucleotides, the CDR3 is TGCGCCAGCAGCCCCTCCGGGACAGGGCTAGGTCAGCCCCAGCATTTT. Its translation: CASSPSGTGLGQPQHF.

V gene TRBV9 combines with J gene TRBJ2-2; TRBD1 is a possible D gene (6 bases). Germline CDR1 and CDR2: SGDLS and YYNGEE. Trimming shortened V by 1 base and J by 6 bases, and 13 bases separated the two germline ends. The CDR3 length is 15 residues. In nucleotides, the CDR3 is TGTGCCAGCAGCGTAACACAGGGCAGTGCCGGGGAGCTGTTTTTT. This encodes CASSVTQGSAGELFF.

CDR3 sequence: CASSIRDNEQFF. CDR3 sequence (DNA): TGTGCCAGCAGCATCCGGGACAATGAGCAGTTCTTC. The chain carries TRBV11-3 and TRBJ2-1; D is ambiguous. The CDR3 runs to 12 residues. V was trimmed by 5 bases and J by 5 bases, leaving 7 bases between them. CDR1 SGHNT and CDR2 YENEEA come from the germline V gene.